Listed here are 18 T cell receptor beta chains from one sample, sequenced in a study of shared clonotypes between healthy human individuals. TCRdb keeps only in-frame clones here, not all; method: immunoSEQ multiplex PCR. This table has 1.5 million to 2.5 million clones, approximately 94% appearing once. Naive CD8 cells, CD45RO-negative and positively selected for CCR7, excluded terminally differentiated effector memory CD45RA+ cells. Sequencing input: naive CD8+ T cells sorted from blood. Receptors originate from a man between 18 and 35 years old in good health.

A remark on this clone: Other nucleotide sequences in the sample specify the same CDR3. This chain connects TRBV9 to TRBJ2-7, with a tentative D call TRBD2 (6 bases). V was clipped by 4 bases and J by 1 base, with 9 bases between them. There are 13 residues in the CDR3. Germline CDR1 and CDR2: SGDLS and YYNGEE. The CDR3 region is CASSPGGSYEQYF. For the CDR3, the DNA is TGTGCCAGCAGCCCTGGGGGGTCCTACGAGCAGTACTTC.

V and J are TRBV2 and TRBJ2-7, with D maybe TRBD2 (5 bases). With 6 bases removed from V and 2 bases from J, the gap between germline ends came to 11 bases. The CDR3 totals 13 residues. Germline assignment: CDR1 SNHLY and CDR2 FYNNEI. CDR3 loop: CASRGRGTYEQYF. The CDR3 coding sequence is TGTGCCAGCAGGGGCCGGGGTACCTACGAGCAGTACTTC.

Turning to this clone: Other nucleotide sequences in the sample specify the same CDR3. The gene calls are TRBV18 and TRBJ2-7, with 8 bases identical to TRBD1. The CDR3 loop spans 14 amino acids. Germline V lookup: CDR1 KGHSH, CDR2 LQKENI. The V segment lost 4 bases and the J segment 3 bases; nucleotides outside the gene matches: 5. In nucleotides, the CDR3 is TGTGCCAGCTCACTAGGGACAGGACTCTACGAGCAGTACTTC. Amino acids: CASSLGTGLYEQYF.

This chain links TRBV5-6 with TRBJ2-1; either TRBD1 or TRBD2 may supply D (5 bases each). Germline assignment: CDR1 SGHDT and CDR2 YYEEEE. Deletions cut 2 bases from V and 8 bases from J, with 17 bases between. The CDR3 has 15 residues. The CDR3 region has the DNA TGTGCCAGCAGCTTTTACGGGACCCCCCCCCATGAGCAGTTCTTC. This codes for CASSFYGTPPHEQFF.

The V and J genes are TRBV5-1 and TRBJ2-1; no definite D call. Germline V gives CDR1 SGHRS, CDR2 YFSETQ. Between the trimmed V and J ends, which lost 0 bases and 1 base, there was a span of 11 bases. The CDR3 consists of 16 residues. Here the CDR3 reads CASSLESSGSYNEQFF. The CDR3 DNA reads as TGCGCCAGCAGCTTGGAGAGCTCTGGGTCCTACAATGAGCAGTTCTTC.

This chain joins TRBV7-2 and TRBJ2-7, with TRBD1 as a possible D gene (6 bases). Germline CDR1 SGHTA, CDR2 FQGNSA. The CDR3 is 15 amino acids. Trimming pared 2 bases from V and 4 bases from J, leaving 15 bases between. In nucleotides, the CDR3 is TGTGCCAGCAGCTTATATATAGCCAGGGGTTACGAGCAGTACTTC. Its protein product is CASSLYIARGYEQYF.

J is TRBJ1-1 and V is TRBV25-1, with 7 bases that match TRBD1. V lost 8 bases to trimming and J lost 5 bases; unmatched junction nucleotides: 8. From germline, CDR1 is MGHDK and CDR2 SYGVNS. CDR3 size: 13 residues. Written as DNA, the CDR3 is TGTGCCAGCCTCGGACAGGCGGGAACTGAAGCTTTCTTT. Translation gives CASLGQAGTEAFF.

The chain is built from TRBV7-9 and TRBJ1-1; a possible D gene is TRBD1 (6 bases). CDR1 and CDR2 (germline): SEHNR, FQNEAQ (reference sequence). V lost 3 bases and J lost 3, with 17 bases in between. This CDR3 region has 16 residues. The CDR3 region is CASSFLPGEADTEAFF. As DNA, the CDR3 is TGTGCCAGCAGCTTCTTACCAGGGGAGGCAGACACTGAAGCTTTCTTT.

The V gene is TRBV10-3, the J gene TRBJ2-7; D ambiguous. Trimming removed 0 bases from V and 3 bases from J, with 12 bases in between. The CDR3 runs to 15 residues. Germline V gene sequence: CDR1 ENHRY, CDR2 SYGVKD. The CDR3 loop reads CAISESPDKVYEQYF. Written as DNA, the CDR3 is TGTGCCATCAGTGAGTCCCCAGACAAAGTCTACGAGCAGTACTTC.

The CDR3 coding sequence is TGTGCCAGCAGCTCTTCGGGGGAGTTGCATGAAAAACTGTTTTTT. It is translated as CASSSSGELHEKLFF. This chain uses TRBV7-9 with TRBJ1-4; D possibly corresponds to TRBD1 (5 bases). The V end was cut by 4 bases, the J end by 6 bases, with 15 bases between. This CDR3 is 15 amino acids long. In germline, CDR1 is SEHNR, CDR2 FQNEAQ (reference sequence).

This sequence joins TRBV2 and TRBJ2-7; D unresolved. The germline V gene has CDR1 SNHLY and CDR2 FYNNEI. V lost 2 bases to trimming and J lost 5 bases, with 13 bases between them. The CDR3 covers 14 residues. CDR3 in amino acids: CASSEYRDRNEQYF. In DNA, the CDR3 is TGTGCCAGCAGTGAATATAGGGATAGGAACGAGCAGTACTTC.

Comments on this clone: At the DNA level, this CDR3 is encoded by other sequences in the same sample as well. The V call is TRBV13, the J call TRBJ2-5, with unresolved D. The V and J ends lost 0 bases and 4 bases respectively, with 6 bases between them. The CDR3 runs to 13 residues. Germline V gene data show CDR1 as PRHDT and CDR2 as FYEKMQ (reference sequence). The CDR3 sequence is CASSLGTVETQYF. The CDR3 DNA follows: TGTGCCAGCAGCTTAGGGACGGTAGAGACCCAGTACTTC.

The rearrangement links TRBV29-1 to TRBJ1-2; D may be TRBD1 (6 bases). V gave up 6 bases and J gave up 0 bases, with 11 bases separating them. CDR1 is SQVTM and CDR2 is ANQGSEA in the germline V gene. The CDR3 is 13 residues long. The CDR3 reads CSVPDRSNYGYTF. The CDR3 DNA reads TGCAGCGTCCCGGACAGATCTAACTATGGCTACACCTTC.

The CDR3 spells CASSPPGYGNTIYF. As DNA, the CDR3 is TGTGCCAGCAGTCCTCCGGGCTACGGAAACACCATATATTTT. The chain joins TRBV28 to TRBJ1-3; D ambiguous. V lost 5 bases and J lost 4, with 12 bases in between. CDR1 and CDR2 (germline): MDHEN, SYDVKM. CDR3 length equals 14 residues.

V is TRBV23-1 and J is TRBJ2-1; D could derive from TRBD1 or TRBD2 (5 bases each). TRBV23-1 is flagged as an ORF with uncertain function. The CDR3 has 17 amino acids. Trimming removed 1 base at V and 0 bases at J, with 13 bases between. The CDR3 is CASSQYPGPSSYNEQFF. In nucleotides, the CDR3 is TGCGCCAGCAGTCAATATCCGGGACCAAGCTCCTACAATGAGCAGTTCTTC.

In regard to this clone: The sample carries other DNA sequences with the same CDR3. The gene calls are TRBV9 and TRBJ1-2; 7 bases are a match to TRBD1. The CDR3 runs to 14 residues. V was clipped by 0 bases and J by 6 bases; unmatched bases: 5. Germline CDR1 SGDLS, CDR2 YYNGEE. CDR3 nucleotide sequence: TGTGCCAGCAGCGTAGGGACAGGCGGCCATGGCTACACCTTC. Protein: CASSVGTGGHGYTF.

CDR3 in DNA: TGCGCCAGCAGCTTGTCCGGCCTGGAGCAGTACTTC. Its protein is CASSLSGLEQYF. The genes are TRBV5-1 and TRBJ2-7; D is ambiguous. V gave up 1 base and J gave up 7 bases, with 9 bases separating them. The germline gives CDR1 SGHRS, CDR2 YFSETQ. The CDR3 has 12 amino acids.

Of note for this clone: Other DNA sequences of this sample code for an identical CDR3. This chain uses TRBV9 with TRBJ2-7; 8 nucleotides align to TRBD1. The V gene end was trimmed by 3 bases and the J gene end by 2 bases; junction bases not matched to a gene: 4. The CDR3 is made up of 14 amino acids. Germline-derived CDR1 and CDR2 are SGDLS and YYNGEE. DNA of the CDR3: TGTGCCAGCAGCGCTGGGGACAGGACCTACGAGCAGTACTTC. This sequence encodes CASSAGDRTYEQYF.